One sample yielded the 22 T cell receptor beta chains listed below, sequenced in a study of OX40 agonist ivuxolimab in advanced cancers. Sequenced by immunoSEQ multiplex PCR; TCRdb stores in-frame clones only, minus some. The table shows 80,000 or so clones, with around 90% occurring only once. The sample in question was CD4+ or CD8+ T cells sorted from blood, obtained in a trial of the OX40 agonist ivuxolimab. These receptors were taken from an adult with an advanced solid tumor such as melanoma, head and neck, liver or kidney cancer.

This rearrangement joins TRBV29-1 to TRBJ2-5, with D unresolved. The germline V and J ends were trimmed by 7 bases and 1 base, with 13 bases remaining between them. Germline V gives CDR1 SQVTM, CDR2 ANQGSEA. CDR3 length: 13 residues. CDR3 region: CSAEGRIQETQYF. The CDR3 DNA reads TGCAGCGCCGAAGGCCGGATCCAAGAGACCCAGTACTTC.

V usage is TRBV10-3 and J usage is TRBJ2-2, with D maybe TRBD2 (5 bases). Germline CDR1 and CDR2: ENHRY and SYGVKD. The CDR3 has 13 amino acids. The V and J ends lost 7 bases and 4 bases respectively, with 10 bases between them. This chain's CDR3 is CAINIRGTGELFF. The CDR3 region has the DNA TGTGCCATCAATATTCGGGGCACCGGGGAGCTGTTTTTT.

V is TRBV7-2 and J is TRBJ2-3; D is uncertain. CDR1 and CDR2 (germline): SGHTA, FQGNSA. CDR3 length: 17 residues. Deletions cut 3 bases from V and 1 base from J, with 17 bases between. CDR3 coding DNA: TGTGCCAGCAGCTTGATGGTACGGAGATGGGGCACAGATACGCAGTATTTT. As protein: CASSLMVRRWGTDTQYF. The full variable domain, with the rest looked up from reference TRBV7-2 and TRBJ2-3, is GAGVSQSPSNKVTEKGKDVELRCDPISGHTALYWYRQSLGQGLEFLIYFQGNSAPDKSGLPSDRFSAERTGGSVSTLTIQRTQQEDSAVYLCASSLMVRRWGTDTQYFGPGTRLTVL.

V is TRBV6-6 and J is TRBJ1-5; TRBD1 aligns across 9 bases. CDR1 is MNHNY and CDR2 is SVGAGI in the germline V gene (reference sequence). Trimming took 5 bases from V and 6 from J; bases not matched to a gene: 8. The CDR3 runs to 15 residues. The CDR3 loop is CASSPAGTGLQPQHF. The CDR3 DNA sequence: TGTGCCAGCAGTCCCGCCGGGACAGGGCTTCAGCCCCAGCATTTT.

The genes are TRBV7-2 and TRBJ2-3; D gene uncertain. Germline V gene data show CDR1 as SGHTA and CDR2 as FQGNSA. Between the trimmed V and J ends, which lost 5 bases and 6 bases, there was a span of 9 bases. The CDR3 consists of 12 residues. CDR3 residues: CASSQLRDTQYF. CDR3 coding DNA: TGTGCCAGCAGCCAGTTGCGGGATACGCAGTATTTT.

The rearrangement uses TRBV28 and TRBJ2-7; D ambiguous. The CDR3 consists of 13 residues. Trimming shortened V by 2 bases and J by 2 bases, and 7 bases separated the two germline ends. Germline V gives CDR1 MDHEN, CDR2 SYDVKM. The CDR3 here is CASSLVATYEQYF. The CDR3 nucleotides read TGTGCCAGCAGTTTAGTTGCCACCTACGAGCAGTACTTC.

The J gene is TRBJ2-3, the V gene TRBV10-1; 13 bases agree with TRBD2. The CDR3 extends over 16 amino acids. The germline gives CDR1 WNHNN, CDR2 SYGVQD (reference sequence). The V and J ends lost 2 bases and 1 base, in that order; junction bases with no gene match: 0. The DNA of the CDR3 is TGCGCCAGCAGTGAGGGGACTAGCGGGGGCACAGATACGCAGTATTTT. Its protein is CASSEGTSGGTDTQYF.

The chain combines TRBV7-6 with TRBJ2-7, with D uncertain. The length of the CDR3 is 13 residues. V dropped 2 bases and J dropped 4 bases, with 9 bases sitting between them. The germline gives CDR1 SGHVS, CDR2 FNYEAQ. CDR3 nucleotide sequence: TGTGCCAGCAGCTTACCCTCATCGTACGAGCAGTACTTC. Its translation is CASSLPSSYEQYF.

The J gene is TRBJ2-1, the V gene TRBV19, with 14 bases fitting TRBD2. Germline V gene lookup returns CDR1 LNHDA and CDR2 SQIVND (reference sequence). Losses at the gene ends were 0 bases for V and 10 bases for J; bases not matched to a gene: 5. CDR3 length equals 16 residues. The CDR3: CASSIETSGGAREQFF. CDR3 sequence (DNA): TGTGCCAGTAGTATAGAGACTAGCGGGGGGGCAAGGGAGCAGTTCTTC.

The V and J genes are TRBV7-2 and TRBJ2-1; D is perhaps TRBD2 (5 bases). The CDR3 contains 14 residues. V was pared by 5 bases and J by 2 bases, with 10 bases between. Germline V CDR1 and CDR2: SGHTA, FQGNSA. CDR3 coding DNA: TGTGCCAGCAGCCGGAGGACGGCCTACAATGAGCAGTTCTTC. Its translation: CASSRRTAYNEQFF.

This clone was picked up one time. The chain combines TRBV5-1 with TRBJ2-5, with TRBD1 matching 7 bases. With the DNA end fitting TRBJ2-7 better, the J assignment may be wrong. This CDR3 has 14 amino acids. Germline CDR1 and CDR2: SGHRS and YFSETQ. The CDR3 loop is CASSARDRAYEQYF. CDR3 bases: TGCGCCAGCAGCGCCCGGGACAGAGCCTACGAGCAGTACTTC.

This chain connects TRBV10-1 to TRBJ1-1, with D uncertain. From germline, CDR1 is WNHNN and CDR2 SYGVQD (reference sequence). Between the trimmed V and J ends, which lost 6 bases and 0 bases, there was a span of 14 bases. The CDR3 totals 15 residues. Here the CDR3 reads CASRNSGRMNTEAFF. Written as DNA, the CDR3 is TGCGCCAGCAGAAACTCCGGTAGGATGAACACTGAAGCTTTCTTT.

DNA of the CDR3: TGTGCCAGCACCTCCACAGGGGGCGCAACCTACGAGCAGTACTTC. Translating gives CASTSTGGATYEQYF. The chain couples TRBV28 to TRBJ2-7; 9 bases are a match to TRBD1. Looked up from germline, CDR1 is MDHEN and CDR2 is SYDVKM. The CDR3 extends over 15 amino acids. The V gene end was trimmed by 7 bases and the J gene end by 2 bases; junction bases not matched to a gene: 9. Complete variable domain (other parts from reference TRBV28 and TRBJ2-7): DVKVTQSSRYLVKRTGEKVFLECVQDMDHENMFWYRQDPGLGLRLIYFSYDVKMKEKGDIPEGYSVSREKKERFSLILESASTNQTSMYLCASTSTGGATYEQYFGPGTRLTVT.

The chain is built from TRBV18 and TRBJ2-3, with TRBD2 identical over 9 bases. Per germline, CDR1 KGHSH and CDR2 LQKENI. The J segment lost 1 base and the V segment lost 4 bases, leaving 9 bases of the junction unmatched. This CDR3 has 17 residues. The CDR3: CASSQLRGGDGTDTQYF. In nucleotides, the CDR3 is TGTGCCAGCTCACAACTGCGGGGGGGTGACGGCACAGATACGCAGTATTTT.

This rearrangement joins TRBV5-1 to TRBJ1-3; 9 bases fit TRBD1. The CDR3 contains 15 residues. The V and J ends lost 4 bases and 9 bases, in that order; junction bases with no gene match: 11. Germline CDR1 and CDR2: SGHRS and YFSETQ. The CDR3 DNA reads TGCGCCAGCAGCCATCAAGGACAGGGGATGGGCACCATATATTTT. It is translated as CASSHQGQGMGTIYF. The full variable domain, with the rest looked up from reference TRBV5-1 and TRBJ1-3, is KAGVTQTPRYLIKTRGQQVTLSCSPISGHRSVSWYQQTPGQGLQFLFEYFSETQRNKGNFPGRFSGRQFSNSRSEMNVSTLELGDSALYLCASSHQGQGMGTIYFGEGSWLTVV.

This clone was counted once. The CDR3 DNA reads as TGTGCCAGCAGCTTAAAGGCACTAGCGGGGGCGGGTGAGCAGTTCTTC. As protein: CASSLKALAGAGEQFF. This rearrangement joins TRBV11-3 to TRBJ2-1; 11 nucleotides agree with TRBD2. This CDR3 region has 16 residues. The V and J ends lost 2 bases and 9 bases, in that order; junction bases with no gene match: 9. Per the germline V gene, CDR1 is SGHNT and CDR2 is YENEEA.

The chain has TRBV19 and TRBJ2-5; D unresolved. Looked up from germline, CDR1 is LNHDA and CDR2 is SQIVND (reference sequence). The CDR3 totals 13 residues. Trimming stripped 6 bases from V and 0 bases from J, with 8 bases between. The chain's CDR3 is CASSGYNQETQYF. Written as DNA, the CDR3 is TGTGCCAGTAGCGGTTACAACCAAGAGACCCAGTACTTC.

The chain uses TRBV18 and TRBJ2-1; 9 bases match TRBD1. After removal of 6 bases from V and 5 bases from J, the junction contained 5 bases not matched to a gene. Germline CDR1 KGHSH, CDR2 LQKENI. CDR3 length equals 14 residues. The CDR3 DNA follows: TGTGCCAGCTCGCTCCGGGACAGGGACAATGAGCAGTTCTTC. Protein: CASSLRDRDNEQFF.

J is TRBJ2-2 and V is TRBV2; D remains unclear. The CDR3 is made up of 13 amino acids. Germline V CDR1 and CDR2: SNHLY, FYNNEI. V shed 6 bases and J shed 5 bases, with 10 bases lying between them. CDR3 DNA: TGTGCCAGCAGGCTGACGTGGACCGGGGAGCTGTTTTTT. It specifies CASRLTWTGELFF.

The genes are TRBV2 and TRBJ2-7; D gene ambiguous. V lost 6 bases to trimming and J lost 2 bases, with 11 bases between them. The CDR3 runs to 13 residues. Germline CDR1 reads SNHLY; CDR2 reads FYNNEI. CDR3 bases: TGTGCCAGCAGGGGCTTATCCACCTACGAGCAGTACTTC. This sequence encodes CASRGLSTYEQYF.

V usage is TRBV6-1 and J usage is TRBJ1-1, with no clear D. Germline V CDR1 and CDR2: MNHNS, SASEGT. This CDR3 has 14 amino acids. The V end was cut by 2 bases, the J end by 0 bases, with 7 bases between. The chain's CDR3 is CASSERVLNTEAFF. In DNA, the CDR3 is TGTGCCAGCAGTGAAAGGGTCCTGAACACTGAAGCTTTCTTT.

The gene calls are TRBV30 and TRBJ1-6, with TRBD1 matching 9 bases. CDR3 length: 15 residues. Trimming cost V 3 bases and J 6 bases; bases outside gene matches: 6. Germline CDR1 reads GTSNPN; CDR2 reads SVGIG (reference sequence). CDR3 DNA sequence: TGTGCCTGGAGCCTAGAGACAGGGGGTAATTCACCCCTCCACTTT. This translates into CAWSLETGGNSPLHF.